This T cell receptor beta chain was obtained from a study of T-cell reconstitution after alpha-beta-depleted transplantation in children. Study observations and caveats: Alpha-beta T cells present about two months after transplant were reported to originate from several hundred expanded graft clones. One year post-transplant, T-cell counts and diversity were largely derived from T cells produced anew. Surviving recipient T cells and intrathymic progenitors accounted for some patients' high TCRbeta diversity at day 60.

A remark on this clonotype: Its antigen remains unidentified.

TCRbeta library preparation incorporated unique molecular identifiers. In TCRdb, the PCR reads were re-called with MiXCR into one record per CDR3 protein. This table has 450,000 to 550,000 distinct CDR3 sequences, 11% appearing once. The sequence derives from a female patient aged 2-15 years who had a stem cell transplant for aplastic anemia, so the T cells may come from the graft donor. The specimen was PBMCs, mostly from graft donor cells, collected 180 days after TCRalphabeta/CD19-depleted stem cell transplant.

Here the CDR3 DNA reads TGTGCCACCAGTCTAGCGGGACCTCTAAATGAGCAGTTCTTC. As protein: CATSLAGPLNEQFF. This rearrangement joins TRBV24-1 to TRBJ2-1, with TRBD2 matching 9 bases. J was trimmed by 7 bases and V by 6 bases; bases with no gene match: 6. The CDR3 runs 14 residues. From germline, CDR1 is KGHDR and CDR2 SFDVKD.